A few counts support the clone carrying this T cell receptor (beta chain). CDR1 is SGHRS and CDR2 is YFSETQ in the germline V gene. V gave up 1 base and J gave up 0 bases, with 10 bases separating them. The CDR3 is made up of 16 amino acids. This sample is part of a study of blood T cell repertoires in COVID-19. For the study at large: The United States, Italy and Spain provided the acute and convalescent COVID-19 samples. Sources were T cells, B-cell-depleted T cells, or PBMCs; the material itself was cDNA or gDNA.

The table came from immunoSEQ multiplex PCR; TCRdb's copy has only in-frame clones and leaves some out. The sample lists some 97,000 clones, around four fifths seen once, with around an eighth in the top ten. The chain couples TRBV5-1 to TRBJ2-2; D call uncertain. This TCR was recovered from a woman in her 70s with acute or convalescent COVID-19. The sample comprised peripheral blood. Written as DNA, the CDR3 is TGCGCCAGCAGCTTGTCGACCGCGGCGAACACCGGGGAGCTGTTTTTT. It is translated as CASSLSTAANTGELFF. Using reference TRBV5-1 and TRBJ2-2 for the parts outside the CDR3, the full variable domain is KAGVTQTPRYLIKTRGQQVTLSCSPISGHRSVSWYQQTPGQGLQFLFEYFSETQRNKGNFPGRFSGRQFSNSRSEMNVSTLELGDSALYLCASSLSTAANTGELFFGEGSRLTVL.